One and the same sample provided the 9 T cell receptor beta chains below, sequenced in a study of cytomegalovirus exposure and HLA in healthy donors. PCR primers comprised 60 Vbeta and 13 Jbeta primers. Measured with immunoSEQ multiplex PCR; TCRdb has only the in-frame clones, and not every one. The table lists 120,000 or so clones, under 20% of them singletons. Source material: PBMCs. Receptors originate from a female donor in good health and CMV-seropositive.

In its sample, this clone was seen a few times. This rearrangement joins TRBV5-6 to TRBJ1-5; D is unclear. CDR3 length equals 14 residues. Trimming took off 4 bases at V and 6 bases at J, with 14 bases between the two ends. The germline CDR1 and CDR2 sequences are SGHDT and YYEEEE. As DNA, the CDR3 is TGTGCCAGCAGCCAGAACGGAGGTAGTCAGCCCCAGCATTTT. This translates into CASSQNGGSQPQHF.

This clone was picked up a small number of times. The gene calls are TRBV29-1 and TRBJ2-1, with D possibly matching TRBD2 (6 bases). The CDR3 runs to 14 residues. The germline V gene encodes CDR1 SQVTM and CDR2 ANQGSEA. Trimming took off 7 bases at V and 4 bases at J, with 17 bases between the two ends. The CDR3 nucleotides are TGCAGCGCGCAAATGGGGGGACCGTACAATGAGCAGTTCTTC. It encodes CSAQMGGPYNEQFF.

This clone was detected a few times. The CDR3 DNA is TGCGCCAGCAGCTTGGGCCCAGGAAGTAGCACAGATACGCAGTATTTT. This translates into CASSLGPGSSTDTQYF. The V call is TRBV5-1, the J call TRBJ2-3, with D hard to call. CDR1 is SGHRS and CDR2 is YFSETQ in the germline V gene. Trimming pared 0 bases from V and 0 bases from J, leaving 11 bases between. The CDR3 has 16 residues. The variable domain in full, with the rest retrieved from reference TRBV5-1 and TRBJ2-3, is KAGVTQTPRYLIKTRGQQVTLSCSPISGHRSVSWYQQTPGQGLQFLFEYFSETQRNKGNFPGRFSGRQFSNSRSEMNVSTLELGDSALYLCASSLGPGSSTDTQYFGPGTRLTVL.

This clone was counted a few times. V gene TRBV28 combines with J gene TRBJ1-5; D is undetermined. Germline V lookup: CDR1 MDHEN, CDR2 SYDVKM. Trimming stripped 7 bases from V and 0 bases from J, with 10 bases between. This CDR3 comprises 14 residues. CDR3 residues: CASMRAYSNQPQHF. CDR3 DNA: TGTGCCAGCATGCGAGCTTATAGCAATCAGCCCCAGCATTTT.

The V and J genes are TRBV7-7 and TRBJ2-7; D not certain. This CDR3 has 12 residues. Looked up from germline, CDR1 is SSHAT and CDR2 is FNYEAQ (reference sequence). V lost 4 bases and J 2 bases, leaving 6 bases between the germline ends. The CDR3 sequence is CASSSVAYEQYF. The CDR3 nucleotides read TGTGCCAGCAGCTCGGTTGCCTACGAGCAGTACTTC.

This chain connects TRBV30 to TRBJ2-1; TRBD2 is a possible D gene (5 bases). This CDR3 spans 14 amino acids. Germline assignment: CDR1 GTSNPN and CDR2 SVGIG (reference sequence). With 2 bases removed from V and 10 bases from J, the gap between germline ends came to 18 bases. This CDR3 reads CAWSSWALRREQFF. DNA of the CDR3: TGTGCCTGGAGTTCCTGGGCTCTGCGGAGGGAGCAGTTCTTC.

This clone came up a few times. DNA for the CDR3: TGTGCCAGCAGCGTAGCCCAGGGTCAGCCCCAGCATTTT. It codes for CASSVAQGQPQHF. The rearrangement joins TRBV9 to TRBJ1-5; maybe TRBD1 (5 bases). Germline V gene data show CDR1 as SGDLS and CDR2 as YYNGEE. CDR3 length: 13 amino acids. Trimming took 0 bases from V and 6 from J, leaving 7 bases between them.

In this sample, this clone turned up a few times. The V call is TRBV11-2, the J call TRBJ1-3; D not certain. Germline CDR1 SGHAT, CDR2 FQNNGV. The CDR3 totals 13 residues. With 2 bases removed from V and 4 bases from J, the gap between germline ends came to 6 bases. The CDR3 loop reads CASSLSVGNTIYF. The DNA for the CDR3 is TGTGCCAGCAGCTTATCCGTGGGAAACACCATATATTTT.

For the CDR3, the DNA is TGTGCCAGCAGCTCCTTAGCAGAGACCCAGTACTTC. Translated, it gives CASSSLAETQYF. The rearrangement links TRBV7-2 to TRBJ2-5; D uncertain. Germline CDR1 is SGHTA and CDR2 is FQGNSA. The CDR3 runs to 12 residues. Trimming pared 4 bases from V and 4 bases from J, leaving 7 bases between.